This T cell receptor (beta chain) emerged from a study of cytomegalovirus exposure and HLA in healthy donors. CDR1 and CDR2 from the germline V gene are SGHRS and YFSETQ. The CDR3 runs 14 residues. V lost 4 bases to trimming and J lost 6 bases; unmatched junction nucleotides: 7. Unrecorded immune exposure was likely among donors, who were nominally healthy when sampled. A word on this clone: What it recognizes is unknown.

60 Vbeta and 13 Jbeta primers were used in PCR. Libraries were prepared by immunoSEQ multiplex PCR; TCRdb keeps only in-frame clonotypes and omits some of them. Of 100,000 to 150,000 clones detected, over 70% appear once; the ten largest clones hold around 3.3%. Study results and limitations: Association of 15,000 to 20,000 TCR beta sequences with HLA alleles was found at 0.05 false discovery rate in a later analysis.

The sequence was obtained from a woman between 45 and 60 years old in good health and CMV-seronegative. The gene calls are TRBV5-1 and TRBJ2-1; 7 nucleotides align to TRBD1. Material: PBMCs. The CDR3 DNA follows: TGCGCCAGCAGCCAGACAGGGCCTGGCAATGAGCAGTTCTTC. Amino acid sequence: CASSQTGPGNEQFF.